This T cell receptor (beta chain) was documented in a study of shared clonotypes between healthy human individuals. Here immunoSEQ multiplex PCR was the method, and the copy in TCRdb shows in-frame clones only, minus some. The repertoire includes just over 2,000,000 clones, about 95% of them detected once, and 0.85% to 1.3% sits in the top ten. J lost 8 bases, V lost 5 bases, and 10 bases had no gene match. The CDR3 extends over 15 amino acids. Germline V gene data show CDR1 as MDHEN and CDR2 as SYDVKM. Naive CD8 cells lacked CD45RO, underwent positive selection for CCR7 and left out terminally differentiated effector memory CD45RA+ cells.

The receptor comes from a man aged 18 to 29 in good health. Input material: naive CD8+ T cells sorted from blood. The V call is TRBV28, the J call TRBJ1-3; 9 nucleotides agree with TRBD1. CDR3 sequence (DNA): TGTGCCAGCAGTGCCCGGGACAGGGACCGATACACCATATATTTT. It encodes CASSARDRDRYTIYF.